This record looks at one TCR beta chain sequence and its context. Its antigen remains unidentified. A much larger clone sits a single nucleotide away, making a read error possible. Amplified regions were TCR beta CDR3 sequences from RNA transcripts. A set of HTBI primers served as the primers for a first-round RT-PCR of the TCR CDR3. In TCRdb, the multiplex PCR reads were re-called with MiXCR into one record per CDR3 protein. The sample yields under 350,000 distinct CDR3 sequences, 15% to 20% seen once. Clinical symptoms, serum thyroxine and TRAb, thyroid ultrasound and orbital computed tomography were used for the diagnoses. This record comes from a study of T cells in Graves' hyperthyroidism and ophthalmopathy. Findings of the study overall: Clonotypes that were expanded in thyroid above 0.001 mostly appeared in blood too.

Source material: blood. The sequence derives from a woman in her sixties with Graves' ophthalmopathy.

The CDR3 nucleotides read TGCGCCAGCAGTGAGGCAGGGGTCGGCACTGAAGCTTTCTTT. Translated: CASSEAGVGTEAFF. The chain recombines TRBV10-1 with TRBJ1-1; TRBD1 is a possible D gene (6 bases). V was clipped by 2 bases and J by 4 bases, with 11 bases between them. Germline CDR1 reads WNHNN; CDR2 reads SYGVQD (reference sequence). CDR3 length equals 14 residues.